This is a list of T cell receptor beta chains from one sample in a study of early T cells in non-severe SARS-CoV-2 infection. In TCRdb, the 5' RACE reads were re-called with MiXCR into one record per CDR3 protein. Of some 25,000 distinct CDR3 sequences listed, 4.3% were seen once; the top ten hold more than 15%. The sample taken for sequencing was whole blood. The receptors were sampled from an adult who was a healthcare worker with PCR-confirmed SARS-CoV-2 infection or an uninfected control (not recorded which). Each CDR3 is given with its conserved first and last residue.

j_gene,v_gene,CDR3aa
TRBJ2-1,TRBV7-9,CASSHGGNQRGSYNEQFF
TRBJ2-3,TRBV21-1,CASSKEDPTRDTQYF
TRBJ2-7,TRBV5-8,CASSGTGGAEEQYF
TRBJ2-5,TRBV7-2,CASSPRQGAETQYF
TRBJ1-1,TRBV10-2,CASRGGTEAFF
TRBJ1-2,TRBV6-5,CASSYSAGAYGYTF
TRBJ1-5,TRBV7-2,CASSQGTGRINQPQHF
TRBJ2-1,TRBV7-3,CASSRKPGNEQFF
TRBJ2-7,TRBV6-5,CASSYSILGAYEQYF
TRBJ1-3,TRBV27,CASSLYGLPGNTIYF
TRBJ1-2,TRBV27,CASKESDQRLSYGYTF
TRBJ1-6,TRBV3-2,CASSLRTGRSDNSPLHF
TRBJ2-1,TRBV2,CASSVQSPGLDEDEQFF
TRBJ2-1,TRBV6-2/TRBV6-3,CASSPSSGGIYNEQFF
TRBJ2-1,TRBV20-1,CSARIPAGGLDEQFF
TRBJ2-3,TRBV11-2,CASSFLGLAGGGDTQYF
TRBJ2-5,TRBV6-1,CASSESGIPGWRAGEETQYF
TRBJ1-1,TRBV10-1,CASTKGGDTQGMSPTEAFF
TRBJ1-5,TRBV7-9,CASSFDPPWDSLSNQPQHF
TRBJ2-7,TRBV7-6,CASSLGASGGQILYEQYF
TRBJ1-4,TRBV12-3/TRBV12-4,CASSPRDRGSPTNEKLFF
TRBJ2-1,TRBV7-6,CASSPRQGSGSYNEQFF